Below are 20 T cell receptor beta chains sequenced from a single sample in a study of identical twins. Each CDR3 protein is one row after TCRdb ran MiXCR on the 5' RACE reads. The table has about 470,000 distinct CDR3 sequences, 20% to 25% seen once. The sample also formed part of further work on T cells expressing NK-cell markers.

The sample consisted of CD4+ T cells sorted from blood. The receptors originated from a woman aged 18 to 35 in good health.

This clonotype was found a few times. The rearrangement joins TRBV19 to TRBJ2-1; D not resolved. The CDR3 has 13 residues. The germline V gene has CDR1 LNHDA and CDR2 SQIVND (reference sequence). Deletions cut 4 bases from V and 5 bases from J, with 9 bases between. The CDR3 loop reads CASSTSYDNEQFF. CDR3 coding DNA: TGTGCCAGTAGTACGAGTTACGACAATGAGCAGTTCTTC.

The gene calls are TRBV5-1 and TRBJ2-1, with 8 bases fitting TRBD2. The germline V gene has CDR1 SGHRS and CDR2 YFSETQ. The junction had 7 bases not matched to a gene; V was cut back by 5 bases and J by 6 bases. CDR3 length: 14 residues. CDR3 region: CASRGTSLFNEQFF. DNA for the CDR3: TGCGCCAGCAGAGGGACTAGTCTATTCAATGAGCAGTTCTTC.

This clonotype turned up a few times. The V call is TRBV20-1, the J call TRBJ2-1, with 9 positions matching TRBD2. The trim removed 2 bases at V and 3 bases at J, leaving 2 bases unmatched. Germline V gives CDR1 DFQATT, CDR2 SNEGSKA (reference sequence). The CDR3 totals 14 residues. CDR3 nucleotides: TGCAGTGCTAGACTAGCGGGAATCTACAATGAGCAGTTCTTC. This encodes CSARLAGIYNEQFF.

This chain uses TRBV29-1 with TRBJ2-2; TRBD1 is a possible D gene (6 bases). Germline V gene sequence: CDR1 SQVTM, CDR2 ANQGSEA. V was shortened by 3 bases and J by 4 bases, with 6 bases between the two germline ends. The CDR3 covers 12 residues. The CDR3 spells CSVDRGTGELFF. DNA for the CDR3: TGCAGCGTTGACAGGGGCACCGGGGAGCTGTTTTTT.

The V gene is TRBV3-1, the J gene TRBJ1-2, with 9 bases that match TRBD1. This CDR3 has 13 amino acids. V lost 6 bases and J lost 7; bases outside the gene matches: 6. Looked up from germline, CDR1 is LGHDT and CDR2 is YNNKEL (reference sequence). The chain's CDR3 is CASRHRDRVGYTF. CDR3 DNA: TGTGCCAGCAGGCACCGGGACAGGGTTGGCTACACCTTC.

This clonotype was seen only a few times. This chain links TRBV20-1 with TRBJ2-1; D gene ambiguous. Per germline, CDR1 DFQATT and CDR2 SNEGSKA (reference sequence). This CDR3 has 16 amino acids. V lost 1 base to trimming and J lost 0 bases, with 13 bases between them. For the CDR3, the DNA is TGCAGTGCTAGAGTACGGACCAGGAGCTCCTACAATGAGCAGTTCTTC. It codes for CSARVRTRSSYNEQFF.

This clonotype showed up just a few times. J is TRBJ2-2 and V is TRBV6-8, with unresolved D. V was pared by 2 bases and J by 6 bases, with 13 bases between. The CDR3 runs 15 residues. Germline assignment: CDR1 MNHGY and CDR2 SAAAGT. The CDR3 region is CASSYPTTGPGELFF. The CDR3 DNA is TGTGCCAGCAGTTACCCAACCACGGGTCCCGGGGAGCTGTTTTTT.

In this sample, this clonotype turned up a few times. The V and J genes are TRBV5-1 and TRBJ2-1; weak D call: TRBD2 (5 bases). CDR3 length: 15 amino acids. The germline gives CDR1 SGHRS, CDR2 YFSETQ. Trimming removed 5 bases at V and 3 bases at J, with 15 bases between. The CDR3 here is CASSPRGIVYNEQFF. The CDR3 nucleotides are TGCGCCAGCAGTCCCCGGGGAATCGTCTACAATGAGCAGTTCTTC.

The V call is TRBV6-5, the J call TRBJ2-7, with TRBD2 matching 8 bases. The CDR3 is 14 residues long. Germline V gives CDR1 MNHEY, CDR2 SVGAGI. J gave up 3 bases and V 2 bases, and 3 bases lay outside the gene matches. CDR3 nucleotides: TGTGCCAGCAGTTACGGTAGCGGGGTCTACGAGCAGTACTTC. This gives the protein CASSYGSGVYEQYF.

This sequence joins TRBV7-2 and TRBJ2-5, with 8 nucleotides matching TRBD2. The CDR3 extends over 13 amino acids. Trimming at V came to 5 bases and at J to 4 bases, leaving 3 bases not matched to a gene. Per germline, CDR1 SGHTA and CDR2 FQGNSA. CDR3 protein: CASSPRGVETQYF. In nucleotides, the CDR3 is TGTGCCAGCAGCCCGCGGGGGGTAGAGACCCAGTACTTC.

The V call is TRBV6-1, the J call TRBJ2-7; D is possibly TRBD1 (6 bases). Germline loops: CDR1 MNHNS, CDR2 SASEGT. Trimming stripped 6 bases from V and 3 bases from J, with 15 bases between. This CDR3 is 14 amino acids long. The CDR3 here is CASRQGQGVYEQYF. CDR3 coding DNA: TGTGCCAGCAGACAGGGTCAAGGGGTCTACGAGCAGTACTTC.

The rearrangement joins TRBV20-1 to TRBJ1-1; TRBD1 agrees at 7 bases. CDR1 and CDR2 from the germline V gene are DFQATT and SNEGSKA (reference sequence). V was clipped by 4 bases and J by 7 bases; unmatched bases: 6. This CDR3 is 12 amino acids long. DNA of the CDR3: TGCAGTGCTAATAAGGGGGCGGGTGAAGCTTTCTTT. As protein: CSANKGAGEAFF.

The chain links TRBV29-1 to TRBJ2-7; TRBD1 agrees at 10 bases. CDR1 and CDR2 from the germline V gene are SQVTM and ANQGSEA. The trim removed 5 bases at V and 6 bases at J, leaving 7 bases unmatched. This CDR3 has 13 residues. Here the CDR3 DNA reads TGCAGCGTTACCCGGGACAGGGGTGCCGAGCAGTACTTC. Translating gives CSVTRDRGAEQYF.

The V gene is TRBV18, the J gene TRBJ1-1; 9 nucleotides agree with TRBD1. V shed 4 bases, J shed 1 base, and the junction held 4 bases outside the gene matches. The CDR3 totals 15 residues. Germline CDR1 KGHSH, CDR2 LQKENI. For the CDR3, the DNA is TGTGCCAGCTCACAGGGACAGGGAACGAACACTGAAGCTTTCTTT. It specifies CASSQGQGTNTEAFF.

This clonotype has more than one count but fewer than ten. The DNA of the CDR3 is TGTGCCACCTCGGTTTGGGTCGGGGAGCTGTTTTTT. It translates to CATSVWVGELFF. This chain joins TRBV15 and TRBJ2-2; D is unclear. Trimming stripped 8 bases from V and 7 bases from J, with 11 bases between. This CDR3 is 12 amino acids long. Germline CDR1 is LNHNV and CDR2 is YYDKDF (reference sequence).

The chain employs TRBV20-1 and TRBJ1-6, with D maybe TRBD1 (5 bases). Germline assignment: CDR1 DFQATT and CDR2 SNEGSKA (reference sequence). The CDR3 runs 13 residues. Trimming shortened V by 3 bases and J by 8 bases, and 11 bases separated the two germline ends. CDR3 bases: TGCAGTGCTAGGGGGGGTTCGGATTCACCCCTCCACTTT. Its protein is CSARGGSDSPLHF.

This clonotype showed up just a few times. No DNA is shown, since the ends of the CDR3 on it are uncertain; the CDR3 is the one TCRdb lists. V usage is TRBV10-3 and J usage is TRBJ1-2; the table assigns TRBD1, which was not confirmed against the DNA. Germline values: CDR1 ENHRY, CDR2 SYGVKD. Ends included, the CDR3 has 19 residues. This CDR3 reads CAISDALRAGTGGKDGYTF.

A few counts support this clonotype. The genes are TRBV5-1 and TRBJ1-1; a weak D match, TRBD1 (6 bases). The CDR3 has 15 amino acids. CDR1 is SGHRS and CDR2 is YFSETQ in the germline V gene. Trimming removed 4 bases from V and 0 bases from J, with 13 bases in between. CDR3 DNA: TGCGCCAGCAGCCCTAGGGGGACATTGAACACTGAAGCTTTCTTT. It is translated as CASSPRGTLNTEAFF. Complete variable domain (other parts from reference TRBV5-1 and TRBJ1-1): KAGVTQTPRYLIKTRGQQVTLSCSPISGHRSVSWYQQTPGQGLQFLFEYFSETQRNKGNFPGRFSGRQFSNSRSEMNVSTLELGDSALYLCASSPRGTLNTEAFFGQGTRLTVV.

This clonotype was counted a few times. V usage is TRBV4-3 and J usage is TRBJ2-3, with no clear D. Germline CDR1 LGHNA, CDR2 YSLEER. V lost 5 bases and J lost 0, with 12 bases in between. The CDR3 spans 15 residues. The CDR3 sequence: CASSFRLSSTDTQYF. DNA for the CDR3: TGCGCCAGCAGCTTCAGACTCTCTAGCACAGATACGCAGTATTTT.

The chain carries TRBV5-1 and TRBJ1-1; D possibly corresponds to TRBD1 (6 bases). Between the trimmed V and J ends, which lost 3 bases and 8 bases, there was a span of 20 bases. Germline assignment: CDR1 SGHRS and CDR2 YFSETQ. The CDR3 consists of 15 residues. CDR3 in DNA: TGCGCCAGCAGCTCGTCACAGGGAATTCGATCCGAAGCTTTCTTT. It translates to CASSSSQGIRSEAFF. Using reference TRBV5-1 and TRBJ1-1 for the parts outside the CDR3, the full variable domain is KAGVTQTPRYLIKTRGQQVTLSCSPISGHRSVSWYQQTPGQGLQFLFEYFSETQRNKGNFPGRFSGRQFSNSRSEMNVSTLELGDSALYLCASSSSQGIRSEAFFGQGTRLTVV.